The 20 T cell receptor beta chains in this list originate from one sample, sequenced in a study of shared clonotypes between healthy human individuals. The naive CD8 population came from CD45RO-negative cells selected for CCR7, without terminally differentiated effector memory CD45RA+ cells. Assay: immunoSEQ multiplex PCR; the TCRdb copy retains only in-frame clones and omits some. The data contain roughly 890,000 clones, over 90% of them singletons. The sequenced material came from naive CD8+ T cells sorted from blood. These receptors all come from a man between 25 and 39 years old in good health.

The chain joins TRBV7-9 to TRBJ2-7; TRBD1 agrees at 10 bases. The CDR3 extends over 14 amino acids. Germline V gene lookup returns CDR1 SEHNR and CDR2 FQNEAQ (reference sequence). Losses at the gene ends were 7 bases for V and 2 bases for J; bases not matched to a gene: 5. Here the CDR3 DNA reads TGTGCCAGCATATCCGGGACAGGGGCCTACGAGCAGTACTTC. This encodes CASISGTGAYEQYF.

On this clone: The sample contains more than one DNA sequence encoding this CDR3. The V and J genes are TRBV11-2 and TRBJ2-7; 8 bases line up with TRBD2. Germline V gene data show CDR1 as SGHAT and CDR2 as FQNNGV. Trimming removed 4 bases from V and 2 bases from J; junction bases left unmatched: 4. The CDR3 runs to 14 residues. CDR3 sequence (DNA): TGTGCCAGCAGCTCCCCGGGACTAGCCTACGAGCAGTACTTC. It is translated as CASSSPGLAYEQYF. The complete variable domain, with remaining parts taken from reference TRBV11-2 and TRBJ2-7, reads EAGVAQSPRYKIIEKRQSVAFWCNPISGHATLYWYQQILGQGPKLLIQFQNNGVVDDSQLPKDRFSAERLKGVDSTLKIQPAKLEDSAVYLCASSSPGLAYEQYFGPGTRLTVT.

This sequence joins TRBV6-5 and TRBJ1-1; weak D call: TRBD1 (5 bases). CDR1 is MNHEY, CDR2 SVGAGI, per germline. Trimming removed 8 bases from V and 6 bases from J, with 16 bases in between. The CDR3 is 13 residues long. The CDR3 DNA reads TGTGCCAGCCGCCCGGGGCGGGGAGCTGAAGCTTTCTTT. Translating gives CASRPGRGAEAFF.

The rearrangement joins TRBV10-2 to TRBJ2-2, with D possibly being TRBD2 (6 bases). Trimming cost V 6 bases and J 0 bases, with 8 bases left between them. The CDR3 has 14 amino acids. From germline, CDR1 is WSHSY and CDR2 SAAADI. CDR3 DNA: TGCGCCAGCAGACTAGCAACGAACACCGGGGAGCTGTTTTTT. Its protein product is CASRLATNTGELFF.

The chain couples TRBV6-5 to TRBJ2-7; D possibly corresponds to TRBD1 (5 bases). V lost 6 bases and J lost 3, with 18 bases in between. Germline CDR1 MNHEY, CDR2 SVGAGI. The length of the CDR3 is 15 residues. As DNA, the CDR3 is TGTGCCAGCAGAACGAGACAGATGACTCTCTACGAGCAGTACTTC. This encodes CASRTRQMTLYEQYF.

V gene TRBV6-5 combines with J gene TRBJ2-3; no firm D call. Between the trimmed V and J ends, which lost 6 bases and 0 bases, there was a span of 7 bases. CDR3 length: 13 amino acids. Germline CDR1 is MNHEY and CDR2 is SVGAGI. The CDR3 loop reads CASSRSSTDTQYF. CDR3 bases: TGTGCCAGCAGCCGTTCGAGCACAGATACGCAGTATTTT.

The J gene is TRBJ2-1, the V gene TRBV27; tentatively, D is TRBD1 (7 bases). The germline V and J ends were trimmed by 5 bases and 4 bases, with 18 bases remaining between them. The CDR3 consists of 16 residues. Germline V lookup: CDR1 MNHEY, CDR2 SMNVEV (reference sequence). In nucleotides, the CDR3 is TGTGCCAGCAGTGGGGGGCGACAGGGACCGTACAATGAGCAGTTCTTC. Amino acid sequence: CASSGGRQGPYNEQFF.

V is TRBV13 and J is TRBJ2-1; D unresolved. Trimming stripped 5 bases from V and 1 base from J, with 15 bases between. The germline V gene has CDR1 PRHDT and CDR2 FYEKMQ (reference sequence). CDR3 length: 16 amino acids. CDR3 sequence: CASSEGLGDSYNEQFF. Here the CDR3 DNA reads TGTGCCAGCAGCGAAGGCCTCGGCGATTCCTACAATGAGCAGTTCTTC.

This chain links TRBV7-8 with TRBJ1-3; the D gene is possibly TRBD1 (6 bases). The length of the CDR3 is 15 residues. V gave up 4 bases and J gave up 0 bases, with 10 bases separating them. Germline V gene lookup returns CDR1 SGHVS and CDR2 FQNEAQ. In DNA, the CDR3 is TGTGCCAGCAGCTCTGGACAGAGCTCTGGAAACACCATATATTTT. Protein: CASSSGQSSGNTIYF.

V and J are TRBV5-8 and TRBJ2-5, with unresolved D. V was shortened by 1 base and J by 5 bases, with 9 bases between the two germline ends. The germline CDR1 and CDR2 sequences are SGHTS and YDEGEE. This CDR3 has 13 amino acids. The CDR3 sequence is CASSLFLEETQYF. CDR3 sequence (DNA): TGTGCCAGCAGCTTGTTTCTGGAGGAGACCCAGTACTTC. Filled out from reference TRBV5-8 and TRBJ2-5, the complete variable domain reads EAGVTQSPTHLIKTRGQQATLRCSPISGHTSVYWYQQALGLGLQFLLWYDEGEERNRGNFPPRFSGRQFPNYSSELNVNALELEDSALYLCASSLFLEETQYFGPGTRLLVL.

The CDR3 nucleotides read TGCAGCGTCGCCGGACAGGGGGCTACCGGGGAGCTGTTTTTT. It codes for CSVAGQGATGELFF. The genes are TRBV29-1 and TRBJ2-2; 11 nucleotides agree with TRBD1. This CDR3 has 14 residues. The V gene end was trimmed by 6 bases and the J gene end by 5 bases; junction bases not matched to a gene: 5. Per germline, CDR1 SQVTM and CDR2 ANQGSEA.

This rearrangement joins TRBV6-5 to TRBJ2-1, with 7 bases aligning to TRBD2. J was trimmed by 4 bases and V by 3 bases; bases with no gene match: 6. Germline V lookup: CDR1 MNHEY, CDR2 SVGAGI. CDR3 length equals 15 residues. CDR3 loop: CASSYSSGIYNEQFF. The CDR3 DNA sequence: TGTGCCAGCAGTTATTCCAGCGGGATTTACAATGAGCAGTTCTTC.

This sequence joins TRBV28 and TRBJ2-5; no definite D call. The CDR3 runs to 12 residues. CDR1 is MDHEN, CDR2 SYDVKM, per germline. V was shortened by 6 bases and J by 0 bases, with 5 bases between the two germline ends. This CDR3 reads CASRLNQETQYF. DNA of the CDR3: TGTGCCAGCAGACTCAACCAAGAGACCCAGTACTTC.

The J gene is TRBJ1-1, the V gene TRBV27; TRBD1 aligns across 7 bases. Germline values: CDR1 MNHEY, CDR2 SMNVEV (reference sequence). The ends lost 5 bases at V and 0 bases at J; junction bases unmatched: 15. CDR3 size: 18 residues. The CDR3 DNA follows: TGTGCCAGCAGTAAAGGGGGGGGTGAGGGACAGATGAACACTGAAGCTTTCTTT. It yields the protein CASSKGGGEGQMNTEAFF.

This chain uses TRBV27 with TRBJ1-1; no clear D. Trimming took off 3 bases at V and 10 bases at J, with 18 bases between the two ends. This CDR3 has 14 amino acids. The V gene's germline CDR1 is MNHEY and CDR2 SMNVEV (reference sequence). Here the CDR3 DNA reads TGTGCCAGCAGTTTTTTGCCGGGTTCGGGTTCAGCTTTCTTT. This gives the protein CASSFLPGSGSAFF.

V usage is TRBV9 and J usage is TRBJ2-1; a possible D gene is TRBD2 (5 bases). V shed 0 bases and J shed 7 bases, with 11 bases lying between them. The CDR3 is made up of 14 amino acids. Germline CDR1 reads SGDLS; CDR2 reads YYNGEE. This CDR3 reads CASSVGSEGNEQFF. The CDR3 region has the DNA TGTGCCAGCAGCGTAGGTAGCGAGGGAAATGAGCAGTTCTTC.

This sequence joins TRBV2 and TRBJ2-1, with TRBD1 identical over 7 bases. Germline V gives CDR1 SNHLY, CDR2 FYNNEI. This CDR3 spans 13 amino acids. V shed 8 bases and J 4 bases; nucleotides not matched to a gene: 5. The CDR3 protein is CASEQGWYNEQFF. DNA of the CDR3: TGTGCCAGCGAACAGGGGTGGTACAATGAGCAGTTCTTC.

The gene calls are TRBV7-9 and TRBJ1-2; 7 bases map to TRBD1. CDR3 length equals 15 residues. V dropped 1 base and J dropped 8; count of bases not matched to a gene: 10. Germline CDR1 and CDR2: SEHNR and FQNEAQ (reference sequence). The CDR3 DNA is TGTGCCAGCAGCTTAGTCCGAGACAGGGCGAACGGCTACACCTTC. Its translation is CASSLVRDRANGYTF.

The V call is TRBV27, the J call TRBJ2-1, with D maybe TRBD2 (6 bases). This CDR3 has 17 amino acids. Deletions cut 3 bases from V and 0 bases from J, with 15 bases between. CDR1 and CDR2 (germline): MNHEY, SMNVEV (reference sequence). CDR3: CASSLSKGGASYNEQFF. The CDR3 DNA sequence: TGTGCCAGCAGTTTGTCAAAGGGCGGGGCCTCCTACAATGAGCAGTTCTTC.

The genes are TRBV29-1 and TRBJ2-1, with 9 bases that match TRBD1. The ends lost 7 bases at V and 5 bases at J; junction bases unmatched: 9. The germline V gene has CDR1 SQVTM and CDR2 ANQGSEA. This CDR3 comprises 14 residues. The CDR3: CSATGQGLDNEQFF. CDR3 DNA sequence: TGCAGCGCAACGGGACAGGGTCTTGACAATGAGCAGTTCTTC.